Following are 2 T cell receptor beta chains from one sample sequenced in a study of blood T cell repertoires in COVID-19. Clones were sequenced by immunoSEQ multiplex PCR, and TCRdb holds only the in-frame ones, with some missing. The table shows some 300,000 clones, with approximately 86% occurring only once. The specimen was peripheral blood. The receptors were gathered from a woman aged 45-59 years with active or convalescent COVID-19.

The chain combines TRBV5-1 with TRBJ2-3; no firm D call. Germline loops: CDR1 SGHRS, CDR2 YFSETQ. The CDR3 is 14 residues long. Deletions cut 0 bases from V and 1 base from J, with 6 bases between. The CDR3 sequence: CASSLAFGTDTQYF. As DNA, the CDR3 is TGCGCCAGCAGCTTGGCATTTGGCACAGATACGCAGTATTTT.

Written as DNA, the CDR3 is TGTGCCAGCAGCTTAGCAAGCGGGAGAACACACGAGCAGTACTTC. Translating gives CASSLASGRTHEQYF. The rearrangement links TRBV7-2 to TRBJ2-7; TRBD2 matches 8 bases. With 0 bases clipped from V and 5 bases from J, the junction kept 6 bases outside the gene matches. Germline V gene lookup returns CDR1 SGHTA and CDR2 FQGNSA. The length of the CDR3 is 15 residues.